A selection of T cell receptor beta chains follows, all from one sample in a study of cytomegalovirus exposure and HLA in healthy donors. Data came from immunoSEQ multiplex PCR; TCRdb stores just in-frame clones and leaves some out. The table includes about 150,000 clones, 60% to 80% detected once. Material for sequencing was PBMCs. The source of these receptors is a male donor in good health and CMV-seronegative. The CDR3 runs from the conserved cysteine through the conserved F or W. The order of the fields is J gene, V gene, CDR3 protein.

TRBJ1-2	TRBV5-6	CASSLVSYGYTF
TRBJ1-2	TRBV5-1	CASSITSVNYGYTF
TRBJ2-7	TRBV19	CASSISVTAYEQYF
TRBJ1-1	TRBV30	CAWSVRVEPTEAFF
TRBJ1-6	TRBV19	CASSVSSYNSPLHF
TRBJ2-3	TRBV19	CASSIASGSGDTQYF
TRBJ1-5	TRBV15	CATSRVPGQGNQPQHF
TRBJ2-1	TRBV7-9	CASSRGLAGAKNEQFF
TRBJ1-5	TRBV6-5	CASSRGQGEPQHF
TRBJ2-3	TRBV2	CASSGQGAIDTQYF
TRBJ1-3	TRBV7-9	CASRSTRDNSGNTIYF
TRBJ1-1	TRBV7-9	CASSPWGQGGTEAFF
TRBJ1-1	TRBV5-1	CASSIRGGAEAFF
TRBJ1-2	TRBV2	CASSIQGDNYGYTF